The present TCR beta chain was sequenced within a study of vaccination effects on CD4 cells after COVID-19. Sequencing was performed with immunoSEQ multiplex PCR; in TCRdb, only in-frame clones are kept and a portion is missing. Of about 66,000 clones detected, 70% to 75% appear once; the ten largest clones hold about 2.2%. Upon completion of about ten days in culture, CD4+ T cells were isolated. Every participant took two doses of the BNT162b2 or mRNA-1273 vaccine. This clone was picked up one time. Antigen unknown. J gave up 7 bases and V 2 bases, and 5 bases lay outside the gene matches. Germline V CDR1 and CDR2: KGHDR, SFDVKD. This CDR3 has 15 residues.

Sequencing used CD4+ T cells from PBMCs cultured without peptide, obtained after COVID-19 vaccination. The chain employs TRBV24-1 and TRBJ1-4; TRBD1 agrees at 8 bases. This sequence was found in a human donor who received a COVID-19 vaccine. CDR3 residues: CATSDSTGDLEKLFF. DNA of the CDR3: TGTGCCACCAGTGATTCGACAGGGGATCTTGAAAAACTGTTTTTT.